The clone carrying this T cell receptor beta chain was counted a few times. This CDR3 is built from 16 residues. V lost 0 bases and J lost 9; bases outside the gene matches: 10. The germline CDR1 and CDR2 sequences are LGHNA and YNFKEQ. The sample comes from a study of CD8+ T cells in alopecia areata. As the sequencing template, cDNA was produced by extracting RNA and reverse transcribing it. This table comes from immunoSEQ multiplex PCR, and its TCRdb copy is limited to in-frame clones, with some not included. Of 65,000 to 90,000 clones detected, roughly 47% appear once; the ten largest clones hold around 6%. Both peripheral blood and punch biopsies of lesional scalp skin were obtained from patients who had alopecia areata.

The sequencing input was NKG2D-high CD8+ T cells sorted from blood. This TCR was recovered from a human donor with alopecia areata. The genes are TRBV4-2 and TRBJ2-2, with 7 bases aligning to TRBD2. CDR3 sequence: CASSQDGAGAARELFF. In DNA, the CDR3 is TGTGCCAGCAGCCAAGATGGCGCGGGAGCTGCACGGGAGCTGTTTTTT.